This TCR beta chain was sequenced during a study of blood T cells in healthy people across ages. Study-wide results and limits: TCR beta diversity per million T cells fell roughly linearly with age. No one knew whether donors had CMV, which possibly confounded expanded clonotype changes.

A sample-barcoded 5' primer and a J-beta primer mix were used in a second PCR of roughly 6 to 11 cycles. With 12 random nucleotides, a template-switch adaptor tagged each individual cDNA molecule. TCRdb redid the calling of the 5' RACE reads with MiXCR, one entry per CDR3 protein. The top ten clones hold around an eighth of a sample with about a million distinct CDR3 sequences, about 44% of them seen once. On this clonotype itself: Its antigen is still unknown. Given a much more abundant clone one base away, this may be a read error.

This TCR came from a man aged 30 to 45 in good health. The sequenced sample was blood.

As DNA, the CDR3 is TGCGCCAGCAGCTTGGCATCCAAGCTCAGAGATACGCAGTGTTTT. Protein product: CASSLASKLRDTQCF. This chain joins TRBV5-1 and TRBJ2-3; D gene unclear. Per germline, CDR1 SGHRS and CDR2 YFSETQ. The CDR3 loop spans 15 amino acids.